Each of the 4 T cell receptor beta chains below was sequenced from the same sample in a study of blood T cell repertoires in COVID-19. The table came from immunoSEQ multiplex PCR; TCRdb's copy has only in-frame clones and leaves some out. The data hold about 200,000 clones, with about nine tenths observed a single time. The sequencing input was peripheral blood. The receptors here all came from a woman aged 70-85 years with acute or convalescent COVID-19.

The chain couples TRBV7-2 to TRBJ2-7; D perhaps matches TRBD2 (5 bases). With 4 bases removed from V and 3 bases from J, the gap between germline ends came to 10 bases. Germline values: CDR1 SGHTA, CDR2 FQGNSA. This CDR3 contains 13 residues. The CDR3 spells CASSSGLIYEQYF. CDR3 bases: TGTGCCAGCAGCTCCGGACTGATCTACGAGCAGTACTTC.

This chain uses TRBV7-8 with TRBJ2-1, with a tentative D call TRBD1 (5 bases). Trimming stripped 2 bases from V and 9 bases from J, with 11 bases between. From germline, CDR1 is SGHVS and CDR2 FQNEAQ. The CDR3 loop spans 13 amino acids. CDR3 amino acids: CASSLRGHPEQFF. Here the CDR3 DNA reads TGTGCCAGCAGCTTAAGGGGCCATCCTGAGCAGTTCTTC.

The gene calls are TRBV7-6 and TRBJ2-1; 11 bases are a match to TRBD2. V trimming: 0 bases; J trimming: 4 bases; junction bases outside the gene matches: 8. CDR1 SGHVS and CDR2 FNYEAQ come from the germline V gene. This CDR3 spans 18 amino acids. The CDR3 is CASSLAPASGGMYNEQFF. DNA of the CDR3: TGTGCCAGCAGCTTAGCGCCGGCTAGCGGGGGGATGTACAATGAGCAGTTCTTC.

The chain carries TRBV19 and TRBJ1-4, with 9 bases fitting TRBD1. The ends lost 6 bases at V and 2 bases at J; junction bases unmatched: 10. Germline V gene data show CDR1 as LNHDA and CDR2 as SQIVND (reference sequence). The CDR3 spans 17 residues. The CDR3 nucleotides read TGTGCCAGTAGGAGGACAGGGGCCTTATCGACTAATGAAAAACTGTTTTTT. It yields the protein CASRRTGALSTNEKLFF.